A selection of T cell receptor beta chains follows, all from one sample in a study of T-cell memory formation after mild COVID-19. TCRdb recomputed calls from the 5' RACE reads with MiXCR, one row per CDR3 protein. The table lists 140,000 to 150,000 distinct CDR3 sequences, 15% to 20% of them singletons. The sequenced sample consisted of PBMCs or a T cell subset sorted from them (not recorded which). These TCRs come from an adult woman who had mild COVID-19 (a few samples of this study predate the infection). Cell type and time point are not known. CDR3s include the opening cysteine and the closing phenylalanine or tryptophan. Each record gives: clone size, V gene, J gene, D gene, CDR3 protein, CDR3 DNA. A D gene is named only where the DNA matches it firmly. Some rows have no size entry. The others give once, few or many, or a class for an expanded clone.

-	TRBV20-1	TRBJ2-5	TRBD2	CSASRGAGGPATQYF	TGCAGTGCTTCCCGTGGAGCGGGAGGGCCTGCGACCCAGTACTTC
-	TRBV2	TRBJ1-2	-	CASSDEGGYGYTF	TGTGCCAGCAGTGACGAAGGGGGGTATGGCTACACCTTC
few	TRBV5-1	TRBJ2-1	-	CASSLAGARNEQFF	TGCGCCAGCAGCTTGGCGGGAGCTCGCAATGAGCAGTTCTTC
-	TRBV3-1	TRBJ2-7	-	CASTAGYEQYF	TGTGCCAGCACCGCCGGATACGAGCAGTACTTC
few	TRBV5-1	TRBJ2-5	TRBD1	CASSLLGGETQYF	TGCGCCAGCAGCTTGTTAGGGGGCGAGACCCAGTACTTC
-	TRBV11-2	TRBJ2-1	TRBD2	CASSLESGGASKQFF	TGTGCCAGCAGCTTAGAGAGCGGGGGGGCTTCCAAGCAGTTCTTC
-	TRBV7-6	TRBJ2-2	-	CASTLGTGELFF	TGTGCCAGCACCCTCGGCACCGGGGAGCTGTTTTTT
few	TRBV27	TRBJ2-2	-	CASSFQNTRRTGELFF	TGTGCCAGCAGTTTTCAAAACACCCGAAGGACCGGGGAGCTGTTTTTT
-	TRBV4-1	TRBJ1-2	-	CASSQEGQGTYGYTF	TGCGCCAGCAGCCAAGAAGGGCAGGGGACCTATGGCTACACCTTC
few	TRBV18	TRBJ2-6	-	CASSPPRGPGANVLTF	TGTGCCAGCTCACCACCGCGAGGACCTGGGGCCAACGTCCTGACTTTC
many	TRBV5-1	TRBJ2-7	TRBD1	CASTGTGGSYEQYF	TGCGCCAGCACCGGAACAGGGGGCTCCTACGAGCAGTACTTC
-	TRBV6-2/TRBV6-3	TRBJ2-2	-	CASVARVLDTGELFF	TGTGCCAGCGTCGCGAGGGTTTTGGACACCGGGGAGCTGTTTTTT
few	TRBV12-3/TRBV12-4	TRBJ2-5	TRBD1	CASSSTGALQETQYF	TGTGCCAGCAGTTCGACAGGGGCTCTCCAAGAGACCCAGTACTTC
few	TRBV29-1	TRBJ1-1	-	CSVSPLKGWRTEAFF	TGCAGCGTCTCCCCGCTGAAGGGTTGGCGCACTGAAGCTTTCTTT
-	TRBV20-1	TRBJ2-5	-	CSASSGRF	TGCAGTGCTAGCTCCGGCAGATTC
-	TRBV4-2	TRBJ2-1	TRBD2	CASSQDSTSGSLRQFF	TGTGCCAGCAGCCAAGATTCGACTAGCGGCTCCCTGAGGCAGTTCTTC
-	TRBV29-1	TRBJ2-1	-	CSSLRTADNEQFF	TGCAGCTCGCTTCGTACAGCAGACAATGAGCAGTTCTTC
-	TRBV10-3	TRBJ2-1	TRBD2	CAISTSGRNNEQFF	TGTGCCATCAGTACTAGCGGGAGGAACAATGAGCAGTTCTTC
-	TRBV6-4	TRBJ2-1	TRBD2	CASSVGLAFLDEQFF	TGTGCCAGCAGCGTAGGACTAGCATTTTTGGATGAGCAGTTCTTC
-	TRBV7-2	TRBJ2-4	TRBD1	CASSPHLGAGGSDIQYF	TGTGCCAGCAGCCCCCACCTAGGGGCAGGGGGCTCGGACATTCAGTACTTC
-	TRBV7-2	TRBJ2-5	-	CASSPTRAQETQYF	TGTGCCAGCAGCCCAACCCGGGCCCAAGAGACCCAGTACTTC
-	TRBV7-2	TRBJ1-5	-	CASSLARDDGQPQHF	TGTGCCAGCAGCTTAGCCAGGGACGACGGTCAGCCCCAGCATTTT
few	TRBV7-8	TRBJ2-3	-	CASSLDSRADTQYF	TGTGCCAGCAGCTTAGATAGCAGGGCAGATACGCAGTATTTT
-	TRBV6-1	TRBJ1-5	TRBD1	CASSGTGDQPQHF	TGTGCCAGCAGTGGAACAGGGGATCAGCCCCAGCATTTT
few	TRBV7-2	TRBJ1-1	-	CASSLEAGTMNTEAFF	TGTGCCAGCAGCTTAGAAGCAGGGACTATGAACACTGAAGCTTTCTTT
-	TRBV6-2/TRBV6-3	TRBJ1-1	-	CASRRDGGNTEAFF	TGTGCCAGCAGAAGGGACGGAGGTAACACTGAAGCTTTCTTT
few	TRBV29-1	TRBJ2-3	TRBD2	CSVLAGGVGDTQYF	TGCAGCGTCCTAGCGGGAGGGGTGGGAGATACGCAGTATTTT
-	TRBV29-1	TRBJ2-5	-	CSVYEQGQETQYF	TGCAGCGTTTACGAACAGGGCCAGGAGACCCAGTACTTC
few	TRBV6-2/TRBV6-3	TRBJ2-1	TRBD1	CASSYSPRQGLSNEQFF	TGTGCCAGCAGTTACTCGCCCCGACAGGGCCTCTCCAATGAGCAGTTCTTC